A single sample gave rise to the 17 T cell receptor beta chains below, sequenced in a study of regulatory T cells in long-lasting Graves disease (dated by TCRdb to about 2021). The library was obtained by multiplex PCR. This sample was sequenced with an Illumina HiSeq 4000. To build TCR beta libraries, CDR3 regions were amplified by Arm-PCR using iRepertoire HTBI primers. TCRdb handled the public reads itself, with Q25 trimming in fastp and clone calling in MiXCR, and kept productive beta chains. Every distinct CDR3 protein forms one entry, paired with its most common genes and DNA. The sample table contains about 330,000 distinct CDR3 sequences; only one count was recorded for 15% to 20% of them. 20% to 25% of the sample is in the top ten clones. The sample's time point, from its label and the paper: newly diagnosed GD, antithyroid drugs for less than 3 months. For both TCR sequencing and RNA sequencing, RNA was extracted from PBMCs using TRIzol.

These same records also appear under a second study, on T cells in Graves' hyperthyroidism and ophthalmopathy.

The sequencing here drew on peripheral blood mononuclear cells (PBMCs), taken at new diagnosis, from a patient treated with antithyroid drugs. These receptors all stem from a woman aged 18-30 years with Graves disease. Donor details come from another sample of the same person, matched by shared clones.

The rearrangement uses TRBV5-1 and TRBJ2-7; D is possibly TRBD1 (6 bases). This CDR3 is 15 amino acids long. The germline V gene encodes CDR1 SGHRS and CDR2 YFSETQ. V dropped 4 bases and J dropped 1 base, with 15 bases sitting between them. In DNA, the CDR3 is TGCGCCAGCAGCGGGGGCAGGGGTAATTCCTACGAGCAGTACTTC. Protein: CASSGGRGNSYEQYF.

This clonotype was recorded at least ten times. The chain carries TRBV7-9 and TRBJ2-7; D is possibly TRBD2 (5 bases). V lost 5 bases to trimming and J lost 4 bases, with 18 bases between them. Germline values: CDR1 SEHNR, CDR2 FQNEAQ (reference sequence). CDR3 size: 15 residues. The CDR3 loop is CASSPSRGFLYEQYF. The CDR3 nucleotides are TGTGCCAGCAGCCCGAGCAGAGGGTTTCTATACGAGCAGTACTTC.

The rearrangement uses TRBV12-3 or TRBV12-4 and TRBJ2-1, with no clear D. The CDR3 loop spans 15 amino acids. V gave up 4 bases and J gave up 3 bases, with 13 bases separating them. For the CDR3, the DNA is TGTGCCAGCAGTTCCCGTTGGGCGAGCTACAATGAGCAGTTCTTC. Its translation is CASSSRWASYNEQFF.

This clonotype was seen at least ten times. The chain recombines TRBV7-2 with TRBJ2-5; D is unclear. CDR1 is SGHTA and CDR2 is FQGNSA in the germline V gene. The CDR3 is 12 amino acids. Trimming took off 1 base at V and 6 bases at J, with 6 bases between the two ends. The CDR3 DNA reads TGTGCCAGCAGCTTAGTGGTTAAGACCCAGTACTTC. Translated: CASSLVVKTQYF.

This clonotype came up a few times. The V call is TRBV19, the J call TRBJ2-7, with D possibly TRBD1 on 5 matching bases. Trimming removed 6 bases at V and 2 bases at J, with 17 bases between. The CDR3 sequence is 15 residues long. Germline-derived CDR1 and CDR2 are LNHDA and SQIVND (reference sequence). CDR3 DNA sequence: TGTGCCAGTAGCCTGCAGGGAAGGGTGGCCTACGAGCAGTACTTC. This codes for CASSLQGRVAYEQYF.

This clonotype showed up many times. V and J are TRBV12-3 or TRBV12-4 and TRBJ2-7, with 12 bases that match TRBD2. CDR3 length: 19 residues. Trimming cost V 3 bases and J 5 bases; bases outside gene matches: 17. CDR3 in DNA: TGTGCCAGCAGTTTTTATGGACAGCCTACTAGCGGGAGGCTCCACGAGCAGTACTTC. This codes for CASSFYGQPTSGRLHEQYF.

The sample holds many counts of this clonotype. The V call is TRBV7-9, the J call TRBJ2-7; D remains ambiguous. The CDR3 is 13 amino acids. Germline V gene sequence: CDR1 SEHNR, CDR2 FQNEAQ (reference sequence). The V gene lost 5 bases and the J gene lost 6 bases, with 14 bases spanning the gap. CDR3 bases: TGTGCCAGCAGCCCGAGACACCTCTTCGAGCAGTACTTC. Translating it yields CASSPRHLFEQYF. Together with reference TRBV7-9 and TRBJ2-7, the CDR3 gives the full variable domain: DTGVSQNPRHKITKRGQNVTFRCDPISEHNRLYWYRQTLGQGPEFLTYFQNEAQLEKSRLLSDRFSAERPKGSFSTLEIQRTEQGDSAMYLCASSPRHLFEQYFGPGTRLTVT.

This clonotype was seen a single time. This chain uses TRBV14 with TRBJ1-4; no clear D gene. Deletions cut 3 bases from V and 4 bases from J, with 9 bases between. CDR1 SGHDN and CDR2 FVKESK come from the germline V gene. The CDR3 contains 14 residues. The CDR3 sequence is CASSHWRFNEKLFF. The CDR3, as DNA: TGTGCCAGCAGCCACTGGAGGTTTAATGAAAAACTGTTTTTT.

This clonotype occurred many times. The chain recombines TRBV2 with TRBJ1-1; D possibly corresponds to TRBD1 (6 bases). The CDR3 spans 14 residues. Germline CDR1 reads SNHLY; CDR2 reads FYNNEI. Between the trimmed V and J ends, which lost 4 bases and 5 bases, there was a span of 14 bases. The CDR3 protein is CASSALTQGTEAFF. The CDR3 nucleotides read TGTGCCAGCAGTGCCTTAACCCAGGGGACTGAAGCTTTCTTT.

This clonotype was counted at least ten times. The gene calls are TRBV2 and TRBJ1-1, with TRBD1 matching over 9 bases. Unmatched junction bases numbered 7, after V lost 5 bases and J lost 3 bases. CDR3 length equals 15 residues. Germline CDR1 and CDR2: SNHLY and FYNNEI. Here the CDR3 DNA reads TGTGCCAGCAGTACCAAACAGGGGGCGGACACTGAAGCTTTCTTT. This gives the protein CASSTKQGADTEAFF.

The J gene is TRBJ2-2, the V gene TRBV12-3 or TRBV12-4, with a possible D match to TRBD2 (6 bases). CDR3 length: 20 residues. V dropped 5 bases and J dropped 2 bases, with 27 bases sitting between them. The DNA for the CDR3 is TGTGCCAGCAGTCCTAACCCTCCCCTACCCGGGACTCAAAACACCGGGGAGCTGTTTTTT. This translates into CASSPNPPLPGTQNTGELFF.

This clonotype has a count of ten or more. The CDR3 loop is CASSQSQGNNQPQHF. As DNA, the CDR3 is TGTGCCAGCAGCCAATCCCAGGGTAACAATCAGCCCCAGCATTTT. V and J are TRBV3-1 and TRBJ1-5; the D gene is possibly TRBD1 (5 bases). Germline V gene data show CDR1 as LGHDT and CDR2 as YNNKEL (reference sequence). Trimming removed 2 bases at V and 3 bases at J, with 11 bases between. This CDR3 spans 15 amino acids.

This clonotype has more than one count but fewer than ten. V usage is TRBV3-1 and J usage is TRBJ1-6; 7 bases line up with TRBD1. Trimming removed 5 bases from V and 7 bases from J; junction bases left unmatched: 8. The CDR3 is made up of 15 amino acids. The germline V gene has CDR1 LGHDT and CDR2 YNNKEL (reference sequence). The CDR3 region is CASSLTGRINSPLHF. For the CDR3, the DNA is TGTGCCAGCAGCTTGACAGGGAGGATCAATTCACCCCTCCACTTT.

Many counts were recorded for this clonotype. The chain recombines TRBV15 with TRBJ1-5; 8 bases agree with TRBD1. CDR3 size: 14 residues. Germline V CDR1 and CDR2: LNHNV, YYDKDF (reference sequence). V shed 1 base, J shed 7 bases, and the junction held 3 bases outside the gene matches. Here the CDR3 reads CATSRAQGEQPQHF. In DNA form, the CDR3 reads TGTGCCACCAGCAGAGCACAGGGGGAACAGCCCCAGCATTTT. The variable domain in full, with the rest retrieved from reference TRBV15 and TRBJ1-5, is DAMVIQNPRYQVTQFGKPVTLSCSQTLNHNVMYWYQQKSSQAPKLLFHYYDKDFNNEADTPDNFQSRRPNTSFCFLDIRSPGLGDTAMYLCATSRAQGEQPQHFGDGTRLSIL.

The chain's CDR3 is CASSLGSSGGDTQYF. The CDR3 DNA sequence: TGTGCCAGCAGCTTAGGAAGTAGCGGGGGAGATACGCAGTATTTT. The gene calls are TRBV7-9 and TRBJ2-3, with 9 bases that match TRBD2. In germline, CDR1 is SEHNR, CDR2 FQNEAQ (reference sequence). Germline trimming cut 1 base from V and 5 bases from J; bases unmatched to any gene: 4. CDR3 size: 15 residues. Filled out from reference TRBV7-9 and TRBJ2-3, the complete variable domain reads DTGVSQNPRHKITKRGQNVTFRCDPISEHNRLYWYRQTLGQGPEFLTYFQNEAQLEKSRLLSDRFSAERPKGSFSTLEIQRTEQGDSAMYLCASSLGSSGGDTQYFGPGTRLTVL.

This clonotype was recorded a few times. For the CDR3, the DNA is TGTGCCAGTACAGACGGGCCGGGCACTGAAGCTTTCTTT. As protein: CASTDGPGTEAFF. The chain has TRBV2 and TRBJ1-1; D gene ambiguous. The CDR3 spans 13 residues. V lost 9 bases to trimming and J lost 4 bases, with 15 bases between them. The germline CDR1 and CDR2 sequences are SNHLY and FYNNEI. The whole variable domain, filled in from reference TRBV2 and TRBJ1-1, reads EPEVTQTPSHQVTQMGQEVILRCVPISNHLYFYWYRQILGQKVEFLVSFYNNEISEKSEIFDDQFSVERPDGSNFTLKIRSTKLEDSAMYFCASTDGPGTEAFFGQGTRLTVV.

The V call is TRBV15, the J call TRBJ2-5; weak D call: TRBD1 (5 bases). Germline CDR1 and CDR2: LNHNV and YYDKDF (reference sequence). V was cut by 2 bases and J by 1 base, with 11 bases left in between. This CDR3 region has 15 residues. CDR3 loop: CATSRSKTGQETQYF. The DNA of the CDR3 is TGTGCCACCAGCAGAAGCAAAACAGGCCAAGAGACCCAGTACTTC.